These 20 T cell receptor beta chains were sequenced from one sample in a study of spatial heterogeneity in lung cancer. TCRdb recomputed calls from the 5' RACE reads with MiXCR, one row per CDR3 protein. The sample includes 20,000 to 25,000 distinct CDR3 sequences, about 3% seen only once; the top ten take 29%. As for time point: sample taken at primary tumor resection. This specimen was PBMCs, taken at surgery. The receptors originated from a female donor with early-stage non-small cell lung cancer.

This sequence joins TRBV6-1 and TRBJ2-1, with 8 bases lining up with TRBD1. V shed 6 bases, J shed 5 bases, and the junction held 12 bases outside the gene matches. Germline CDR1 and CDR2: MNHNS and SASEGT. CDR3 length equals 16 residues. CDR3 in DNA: TGTGCCAGCAGGGACAGGGATCGCGGAGGGGACAATGAGCAGTTCTTC. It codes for CASRDRDRGGDNEQFF.

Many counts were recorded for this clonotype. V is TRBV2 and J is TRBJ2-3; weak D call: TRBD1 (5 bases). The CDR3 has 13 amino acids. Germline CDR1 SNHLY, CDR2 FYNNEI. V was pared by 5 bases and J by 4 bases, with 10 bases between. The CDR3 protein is CASSKGFADTQYF. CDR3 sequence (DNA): TGTGCCAGCAGTAAGGGGTTCGCAGATACGCAGTATTTT. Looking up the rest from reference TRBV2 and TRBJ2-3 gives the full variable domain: EPEVTQTPSHQVTQMGQEVILRCVPISNHLYFYWYRQILGQKVEFLVSFYNNEISEKSEIFDDQFSVERPDGSNFTLKIRSTKLEDSAMYFCASSKGFADTQYFGPGTRLTVL.

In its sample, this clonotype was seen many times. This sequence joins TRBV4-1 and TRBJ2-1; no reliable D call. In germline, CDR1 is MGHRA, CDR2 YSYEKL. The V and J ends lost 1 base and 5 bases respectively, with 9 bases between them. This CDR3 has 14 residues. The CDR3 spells CASSQVNRDNEQFF. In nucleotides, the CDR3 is TGCGCCAGCAGCCAAGTAAATAGAGACAATGAGCAGTTCTTC.

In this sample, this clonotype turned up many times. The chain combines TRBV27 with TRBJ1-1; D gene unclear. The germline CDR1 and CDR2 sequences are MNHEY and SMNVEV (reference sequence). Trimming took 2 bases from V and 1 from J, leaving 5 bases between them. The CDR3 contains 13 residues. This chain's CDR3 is CASSLKENTEAFF. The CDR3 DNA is TGTGCCAGCAGTTTAAAGGAGAACACTGAAGCTTTCTTT.

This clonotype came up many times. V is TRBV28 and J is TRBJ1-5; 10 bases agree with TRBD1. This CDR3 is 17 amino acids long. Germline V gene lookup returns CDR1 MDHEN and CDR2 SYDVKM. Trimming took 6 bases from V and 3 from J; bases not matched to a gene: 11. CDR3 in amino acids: CASRVGPGQGYNQPQHF. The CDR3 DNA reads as TGTGCCAGCAGAGTTGGACCGGGACAGGGGTACAATCAGCCCCAGCATTTT.

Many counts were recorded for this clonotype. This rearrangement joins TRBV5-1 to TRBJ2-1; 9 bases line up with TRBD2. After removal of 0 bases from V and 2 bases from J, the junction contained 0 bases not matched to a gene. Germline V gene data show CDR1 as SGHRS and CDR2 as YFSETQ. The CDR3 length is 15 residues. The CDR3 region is CASSLGLAAYNEQFF. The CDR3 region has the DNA TGCGCCAGCAGCTTGGGACTAGCGGCCTACAATGAGCAGTTCTTC.

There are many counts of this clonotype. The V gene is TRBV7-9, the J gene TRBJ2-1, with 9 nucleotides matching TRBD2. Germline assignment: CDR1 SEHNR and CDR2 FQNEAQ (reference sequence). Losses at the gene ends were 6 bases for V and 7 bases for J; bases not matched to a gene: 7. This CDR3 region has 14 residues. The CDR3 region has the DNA TGTGCCAGCAGGGATAGCGGGAGCCAAAATGAGCAGTTCTTC. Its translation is CASRDSGSQNEQFF.

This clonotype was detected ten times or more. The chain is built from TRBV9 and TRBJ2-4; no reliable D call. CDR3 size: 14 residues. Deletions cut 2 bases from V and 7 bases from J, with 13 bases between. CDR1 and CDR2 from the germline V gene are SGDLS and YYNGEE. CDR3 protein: CASSVDPQGNIQYF. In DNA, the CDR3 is TGTGCCAGCAGCGTTGACCCGCAAGGGAACATTCAGTACTTC.

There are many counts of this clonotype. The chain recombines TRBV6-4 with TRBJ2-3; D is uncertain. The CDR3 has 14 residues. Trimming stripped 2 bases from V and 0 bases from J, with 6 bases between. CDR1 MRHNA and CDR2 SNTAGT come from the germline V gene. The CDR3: CASSDAASTDTQYF. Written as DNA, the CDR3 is TGTGCCAGCAGTGACGCCGCTAGCACAGATACGCAGTATTTT.

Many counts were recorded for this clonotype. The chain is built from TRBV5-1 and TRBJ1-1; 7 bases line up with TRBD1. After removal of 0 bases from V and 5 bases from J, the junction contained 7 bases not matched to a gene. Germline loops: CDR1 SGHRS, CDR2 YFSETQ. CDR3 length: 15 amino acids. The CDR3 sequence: CASSLGQGVSTEAFF. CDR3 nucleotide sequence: TGCGCCAGCAGCTTGGGTCAGGGGGTGTCGACTGAAGCTTTCTTT.

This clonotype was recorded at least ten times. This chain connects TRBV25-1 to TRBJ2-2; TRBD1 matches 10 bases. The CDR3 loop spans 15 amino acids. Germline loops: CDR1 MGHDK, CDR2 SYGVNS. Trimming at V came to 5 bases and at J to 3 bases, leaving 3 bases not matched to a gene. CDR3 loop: CASSTGTGDTGELFF. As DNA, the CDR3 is TGTGCCAGCAGTACCGGGACAGGGGACACCGGGGAGCTGTTTTTT.

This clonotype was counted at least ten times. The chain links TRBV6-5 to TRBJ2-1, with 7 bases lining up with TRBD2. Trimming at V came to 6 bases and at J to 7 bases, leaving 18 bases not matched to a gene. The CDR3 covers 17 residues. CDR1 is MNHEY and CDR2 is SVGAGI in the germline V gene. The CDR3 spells CASREGGGRPSNNEQFF. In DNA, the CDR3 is TGTGCCAGCAGGGAAGGTGGCGGGAGACCCTCGAATAATGAGCAGTTCTTC.

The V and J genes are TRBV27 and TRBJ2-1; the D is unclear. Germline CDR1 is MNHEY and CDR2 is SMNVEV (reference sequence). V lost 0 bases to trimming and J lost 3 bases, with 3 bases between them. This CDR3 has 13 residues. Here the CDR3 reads CASSLSIYNEQFF. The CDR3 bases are TGTGCCAGCAGTTTATCGATCTACAATGAGCAGTTCTTC.

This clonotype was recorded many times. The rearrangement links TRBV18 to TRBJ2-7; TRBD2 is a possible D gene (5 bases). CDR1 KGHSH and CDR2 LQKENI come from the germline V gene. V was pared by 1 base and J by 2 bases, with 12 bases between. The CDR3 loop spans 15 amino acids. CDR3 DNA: TGTGCCAGCTCACCACTGGCGGGTATGACCTACGAGCAGTACTTC. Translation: CASSPLAGMTYEQYF.

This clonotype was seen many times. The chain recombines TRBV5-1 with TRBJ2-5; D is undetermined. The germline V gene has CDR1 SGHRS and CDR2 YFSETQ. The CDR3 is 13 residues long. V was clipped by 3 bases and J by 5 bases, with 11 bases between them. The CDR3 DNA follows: TGCGCCAGCAGCTCCCCGGCCGAGGAGACCCAGTACTTC. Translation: CASSSPAEETQYF.

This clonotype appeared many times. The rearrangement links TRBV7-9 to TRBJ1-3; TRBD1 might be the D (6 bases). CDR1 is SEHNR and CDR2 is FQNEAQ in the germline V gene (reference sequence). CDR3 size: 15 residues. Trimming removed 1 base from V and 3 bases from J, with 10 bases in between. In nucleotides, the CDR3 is TGTGCCAGCAGCTTAGACAGGGAGGGTGGAAACACCATATATTTT. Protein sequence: CASSLDREGGNTIYF.

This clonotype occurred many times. CDR3 amino acids: CAWERDRGEKLFF. The CDR3, as DNA: TGTGCCTGGGAGAGGGACAGGGGTGAAAAACTGTTTTTT. The V and J genes are TRBV30 and TRBJ1-4, with 10 bases that match TRBD1. V lost 5 bases and J lost 7; bases outside the gene matches: 4. The CDR3 runs to 13 residues. Germline CDR1 is GTSNPN and CDR2 is SVGIG (reference sequence).

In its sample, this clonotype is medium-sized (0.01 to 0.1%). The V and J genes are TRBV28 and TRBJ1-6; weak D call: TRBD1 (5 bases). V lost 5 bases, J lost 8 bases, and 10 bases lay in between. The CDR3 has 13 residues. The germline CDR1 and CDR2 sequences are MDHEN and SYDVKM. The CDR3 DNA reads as TGTGCCAGCAGTCAGGGAAATTATTCACCCCTCCACTTT. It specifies CASSQGNYSPLHF.

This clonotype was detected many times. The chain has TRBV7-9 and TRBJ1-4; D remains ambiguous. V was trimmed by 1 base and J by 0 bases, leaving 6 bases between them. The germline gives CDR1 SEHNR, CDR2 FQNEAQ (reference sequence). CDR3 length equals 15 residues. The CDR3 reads CASSLESATNEKLFF. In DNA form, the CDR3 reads TGTGCCAGCAGCTTAGAATCAGCAACTAATGAAAAACTGTTTTTT. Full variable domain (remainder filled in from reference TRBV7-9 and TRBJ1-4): DTGVSQNPRHKITKRGQNVTFRCDPISEHNRLYWYRQTLGQGPEFLTYFQNEAQLEKSRLLSDRFSAERPKGSFSTLEIQRTEQGDSAMYLCASSLESATNEKLFFGSGTQLSVL.

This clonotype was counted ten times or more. In DNA form, the CDR3 reads TGCGCCAGCAGCCGAGGGACGGGACAGTTCTTC. Its translation is CASSRGTGQFF. The chain combines TRBV4-1 with TRBJ2-1, with D possibly being TRBD1 or TRBD2 (5 bases each). The CDR3 sequence is 11 residues long. V was trimmed by 4 bases and J by 13 bases, leaving 11 bases between them. Germline V gene lookup returns CDR1 MGHRA and CDR2 YSYEKL.